The next 10 T cell receptor beta chains were all read from a single sample in a study of metastatic and nonmetastatic thyroid tumors. Patients had received no treatment of any kind before thyroid surgery. TCRdb re-called the PCR reads via MiXCR. The repertoire consists of 45,000 or so clones, with about 4% occurring once and the leading ten covering 9.8%. Input material: blood. These TCRs come from a female donor with papillary thyroid cancer or a benign thyroid nodule (not recorded which). Some clones in this sample may be carry-over from other donors' samples.

The table lists this clone with many counts. The genes are TRBV10-1 and TRBJ1-1; 7 bases map to TRBD1. The V segment lost 2 bases and the J segment 2 bases; nucleotides outside the gene matches: 8. Germline loops: CDR1 WNHNN, CDR2 SYGVQD (reference sequence). CDR3 length equals 16 residues. CDR3 sequence: CASSETAGGGNTEAFF. The CDR3 DNA reads TGCGCCAGCAGTGAGACGGCAGGGGGGGGAAACACTGAAGCTTTCTTT.

This clone occurred many times. The chain combines TRBV7-9 with TRBJ1-2; D gene uncertain. V was shortened by 4 bases and J by 1 base, with 16 bases between the two germline ends. From germline, CDR1 is SEHNR and CDR2 FQNEAQ (reference sequence). The CDR3 loop spans 16 amino acids. CDR3 DNA sequence: TGTGCCAGCAGCTCAAAAGCTCTGCGGAATAACTATGGCTACACCTTC. Translated, it gives CASSSKALRNNYGYTF.

Concerning this clone itself: A read error may account for a junction end that differs from germline. This specimen includes other DNA sequences encoding the same CDR3. The V gene is TRBV5-1, the J gene TRBJ1-4; TRBD1 is a possible D gene (5 bases). Germline V gene sequence: CDR1 SGHRS, CDR2 YFSETQ. CDR3 size: 14 residues. For the CDR3, the DNA is TGCGCCAGCAGCCTGATTGGAGGGGATGAAAAGCTGTTTTTT. Residues: CASSLIGGDEKLFF.

In its sample, this clone was seen many times. This chain joins TRBV30 and TRBJ1-1; D ambiguous. The V and J ends lost 5 bases and 5 bases respectively, with 18 bases between them. The CDR3 covers 14 residues. Germline CDR1 GTSNPN, CDR2 SVGIG (reference sequence). The CDR3 DNA reads TGTGCCTGGGACCGAGGCGGAGGATTGACTGAAGCTTTCTTT. It encodes CAWDRGGGLTEAFF.

The J gene is TRBJ2-6, the V gene TRBV7-3; tentatively, D is TRBD1 (5 bases). Looked up from germline, CDR1 is SGHTA and CDR2 is FQGTGA. The length of the CDR3 is 17 residues. Trimming shortened V by 3 bases and J by 0 bases, and 12 bases separated the two germline ends. The CDR3 loop is CASSLAGSSSGANVLTF. The CDR3 bases are TGTGCCAGCAGCTTGGCAGGGTCTAGCTCTGGGGCCAACGTCCTGACTTTC.

This clone was seen repeatedly, ten times or more. V gene TRBV4-1 combines with J gene TRBJ2-7, with a tentative D call TRBD1 (5 bases). This CDR3 region has 14 residues. The ends were cut back, 4 bases at V and 2 bases at J, with 12 bases in the middle. Germline loops: CDR1 MGHRA, CDR2 YSYEKL. The CDR3 bases are TGCGCCAGCAGCCCTCGGCAGGGCCCCTACGAGCAGTACTTC. Translation gives CASSPRQGPYEQYF.

This clone was seen repeatedly, ten times or more. The rearrangement joins TRBV5-1 to TRBJ2-7, with D unclear. V gave up 2 bases and J gave up 4 bases, with 4 bases separating them. CDR3 size: 11 residues. Germline V gene lookup returns CDR1 SGHRS and CDR2 YFSETQ. In DNA, the CDR3 is TGCGCCAGCAGCTTTAGGTACGAGCAGTACTTC. Its protein is CASSFRYEQYF.

The V call is TRBV12-3 or TRBV12-4, the J call TRBJ1-1, with D tentatively TRBD1 (5 bases). The ends were cut back, 1 base at V and 5 bases at J, with 11 bases in the middle. The CDR3 is 14 amino acids. The CDR3 spells CASSLGIGGTEAFF. The CDR3 nucleotides read TGTGCCAGCAGTTTAGGGATTGGGGGGACTGAAGCTTTCTTT.

Note on this clone: At one end, the junction sequence differs from germline, possibly due to a read error. The V gene is TRBV11-2, the J gene TRBJ2-3; the match to TRBD2 covers 10 bases. This CDR3 is 19 amino acids long. Per germline, CDR1 SGHAT and CDR2 FQNNGV. CDR3 loop: CAGSLDLPASGRGTDTQYF. CDR3 nucleotides: TGTGCCGGCAGCTTAGATCTCCCGGCTAGCGGGAGAGGTACAGATACGCAGTATTTT.

This clone was counted many times. This chain joins TRBV6-1 and TRBJ2-1; 7 nucleotides line up with TRBD2. This CDR3 region has 14 residues. Germline V gene data show CDR1 as MNHNS and CDR2 as SASEGT. After removal of 5 bases from V and 2 bases from J, the junction contained 3 bases not matched to a gene. The CDR3 nucleotides are TGTGCCAGCAGTAGCGGGGAGACCTACAATGAGCAGTTCTTC. Translating gives CASSSGETYNEQFF.